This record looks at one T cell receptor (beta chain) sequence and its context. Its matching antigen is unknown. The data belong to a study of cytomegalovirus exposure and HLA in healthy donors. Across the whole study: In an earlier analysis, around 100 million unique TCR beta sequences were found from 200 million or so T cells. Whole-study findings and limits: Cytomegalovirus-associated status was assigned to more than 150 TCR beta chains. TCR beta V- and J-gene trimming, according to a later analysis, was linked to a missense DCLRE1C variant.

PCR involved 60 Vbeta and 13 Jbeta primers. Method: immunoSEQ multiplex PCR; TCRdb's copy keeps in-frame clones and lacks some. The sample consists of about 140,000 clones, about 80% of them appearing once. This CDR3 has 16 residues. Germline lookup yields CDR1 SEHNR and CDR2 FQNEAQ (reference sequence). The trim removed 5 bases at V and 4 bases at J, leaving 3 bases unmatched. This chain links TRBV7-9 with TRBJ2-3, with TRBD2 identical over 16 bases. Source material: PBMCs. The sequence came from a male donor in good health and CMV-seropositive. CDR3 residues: CASSTGTSGRADTQYF. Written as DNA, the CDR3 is TGTGCCAGCAGCACTGGGACTAGCGGGAGGGCAGATACGCAGTATTTT.